These 24 T cell receptor beta chains were sequenced from one sample in a study of blood T cell repertoires in COVID-19. The repertoire was sequenced with immunoSEQ multiplex PCR; TCRdb's copy has only in-frame clones and lacks some. Found here are roughly 180,000 clones, 81% of them singletons; the top ten hold approximately 11%. Material for sequencing was peripheral blood. These receptors originate from a woman between 40 and 50 years old with COVID-19, enrolled during active disease.

J is TRBJ1-1 and V is TRBV7-9, with 8 bases lining up with TRBD1. V shed 5 bases and J 5 bases; nucleotides not matched to a gene: 13. From germline, CDR1 is SEHNR and CDR2 FQNEAQ (reference sequence). The CDR3 consists of 16 residues. The CDR3 DNA follows: TGTGCCAGCAGCGGTACAGGGGGAGTAATAGGTACTGAAGCTTTCTTT. Amino acid sequence: CASSGTGGVIGTEAFF.

This clone was seen more than once but under ten times. The gene calls are TRBV11-2 and TRBJ2-7; the match to TRBD2 covers 7 bases. The CDR3 consists of 15 residues. The germline CDR1 and CDR2 sequences are SGHAT and FQNNGV. With V trimmed by 2 bases and J by 0 bases, 4 bases remained unmatched. In DNA, the CDR3 is TGTGCCAGCAGCTTACTAGCGGTGAGCTCCTACGAGCAGTACTTC. Translating gives CASSLLAVSSYEQYF.

This clone has a count of ten or more. The chain employs TRBV5-1 and TRBJ1-1, with 8 bases that match TRBD1. This CDR3 is 14 amino acids long. V trimming: 3 bases; J trimming: 6 bases; junction bases outside the gene matches: 7. Germline CDR1 is SGHRS and CDR2 is YFSETQ. CDR3 sequence (DNA): TGCGCCAGCAGCTCTTCTCAGGGGGCCCCTGAAGCTTTCTTT. Translation: CASSSSQGAPEAFF.

This chain joins TRBV23-1 and TRBJ1-1, with D tentatively TRBD1 (6 bases). TRBV23-1 falls under the ORF class, with uncertain function. This CDR3 comprises 14 residues. V was cut by 7 bases and J by 4 bases, with 16 bases left in between. The CDR3 DNA is TGCGCCAGCAATTACAGGGATAGGGCCACTGAAGCTTTCTTT. It yields the protein CASNYRDRATEAFF.

The CDR3 DNA is TGTGCCAGCTCAACGGGGACAGGGTTCAGCGGGGAGCTGTTTTTT. Amino acids: CASSTGTGFSGELFF. The V call is TRBV18, the J call TRBJ2-2; 9 positions agree with TRBD1. Germline V lookup: CDR1 KGHSH, CDR2 LQKENI. V lost 5 bases, J lost 7 bases, and 8 bases stayed unmatched. The CDR3 consists of 15 residues.

The rearrangement uses TRBV28 and TRBJ1-5; TRBD1 matches at 7 bases. The trim removed 4 bases at V and 4 bases at J, leaving 16 bases unmatched. Germline CDR1 is MDHEN and CDR2 is SYDVKM. CDR3 size: 18 residues. DNA of the CDR3: TGTGCCAGCAGTTATCCCGGGACAGCAAGAGGACCGAATCAGCCCCAGCATTTT. Protein: CASSYPGTARGPNQPQHF.

The V gene is TRBV6-2 or TRBV6-3, the J gene TRBJ2-5; tentative D call: TRBD1 (5 bases). This CDR3 is built from 16 residues. V lost 5 bases to trimming and J lost 5 bases, with 21 bases between them. CDR1 is MNHEY and CDR2 is SVGEGT in the germline V gene. The CDR3 nucleotides are TGTGCCAGCAGTCAAAACGCACCTGACAGTCCGGAGACCCAGTACTTC. Its protein product is CASSQNAPDSPETQYF.

The chain uses TRBV5-1 and TRBJ1-2; the match to TRBD1 covers 7 bases. There are 15 residues in the CDR3. J lost 2 bases, V lost 4 bases, and 8 bases had no gene match. Germline values: CDR1 SGHRS, CDR2 YFSETQ. The CDR3 DNA reads TGCGCCAGCAGCCGGTTCACGACAGGGAACTATGGCTACACCTTC. This encodes CASSRFTTGNYGYTF.

The chain joins TRBV7-6 to TRBJ2-1; a possible D gene is TRBD1 (5 bases). Trimming took 1 base from V and 0 from J, leaving 13 bases between them. The germline CDR1 and CDR2 sequences are SGHVS and FNYEAQ. The CDR3 sequence is 17 residues long. CDR3 bases: TGTGCCAGCAGCTTAGGACAGCAACTTTCCTCCTACAATGAGCAGTTCTTC. Translated: CASSLGQQLSSYNEQFF.

The V and J genes are TRBV10-2 and TRBJ2-7; TRBD2 agrees at 9 bases. Germline V gene sequence: CDR1 WSHSY, CDR2 SAAADI. The CDR3 has 18 residues. Trimming took 6 bases from V and 3 from J; bases not matched to a gene: 18. The CDR3 here is CASRGMGTGGLAGYEQYF. CDR3 coding DNA: TGCGCCAGCAGGGGAATGGGCACTGGGGGACTAGCTGGCTACGAGCAGTACTTC.

This chain links TRBV2 with TRBJ2-3; 8 bases map to TRBD1. The germline V gene has CDR1 SNHLY and CDR2 FYNNEI. The CDR3 runs to 15 residues. The trim removed 6 bases at V and 3 bases at J, leaving 8 bases unmatched. The CDR3 region is CASRPDRGRTDTQYF. CDR3 DNA: TGTGCCAGCAGACCCGACAGGGGCCGGACAGATACGCAGTATTTT.

The V and J genes are TRBV9 and TRBJ2-1; TRBD2 matches at 7 bases. Germline V CDR1 and CDR2: SGDLS, YYNGEE. The ends lost 3 bases at V and 0 bases at J; junction bases unmatched: 9. The CDR3 loop spans 17 amino acids. The CDR3 sequence: CASSGGKGLISYNEQFF. The CDR3 DNA follows: TGTGCCAGCAGCGGGGGAAAGGGACTAATCTCCTACAATGAGCAGTTCTTC.

This chain uses TRBV7-8 with TRBJ2-5; maybe TRBD1 (5 bases). This CDR3 spans 13 amino acids. Between the trimmed V and J ends, which lost 5 bases and 1 base, there was a span of 8 bases. The germline CDR1 and CDR2 sequences are SGHVS and FQNEAQ. CDR3: CASSGRGQETQYF. The CDR3 coding sequence is TGTGCCAGCAGCGGTAGGGGCCAAGAGACCCAGTACTTC.

The chain links TRBV28 to TRBJ2-7; 8 bases fit TRBD1. This CDR3 contains 15 residues. V shed 2 bases and J 5 bases; nucleotides not matched to a gene: 8. Germline V gene sequence: CDR1 MDHEN, CDR2 SYDVKM. CDR3 coding DNA: TGTGCCAGCAGTTTAAGTACAGGGGGATACAACGAGCAGTACTTC. As protein: CASSLSTGGYNEQYF.

As regards this clone: This specimen includes other DNA sequences encoding the same CDR3. The chain carries TRBV7-9 and TRBJ2-5, with a possible D match to TRBD1 (6 bases). This CDR3 contains 13 residues. Deletions cut 1 base from V and 3 bases from J, with 6 bases between. Germline CDR1 reads SEHNR; CDR2 reads FQNEAQ (reference sequence). The CDR3 bases are TGTGCCAGCAGCTTAGGGACAGAAGAGACCCAGTACTTC. Its translation is CASSLGTEETQYF.

The CDR3 is CASSRDSLNNEQFF. The CDR3 DNA sequence: TGTGCCAGCAGCAGGGACAGCCTCAACAATGAGCAGTTCTTC. This rearrangement joins TRBV5-4 to TRBJ2-1; 7 bases match TRBD1. The CDR3 runs to 14 residues. The trim removed 4 bases at V and 5 bases at J, leaving 6 bases unmatched. Germline CDR1 reads SGHNT; CDR2 reads YYREEE (reference sequence).

This chain links TRBV28 with TRBJ1-3; 9 bases are shared with TRBD1. This CDR3 has 16 amino acids. Germline V CDR1 and CDR2: MDHEN, SYDVKM. Trimming cost V 6 bases and J 2 bases; bases outside gene matches: 8. CDR3: CASSQGQGGTGNTIYF. DNA of the CDR3: TGTGCCAGCAGCCAGGGACAGGGTGGAACTGGAAACACCATATATTTT. The full variable domain, its missing parts supplied by reference TRBV28 and TRBJ1-3, is DVKVTQSSRYLVKRTGEKVFLECVQDMDHENMFWYRQDPGLGLRLIYFSYDVKMKEKGDIPEGYSVSREKKERFSLILESASTNQTSMYLCASSQGQGGTGNTIYFGEGSWLTVV.

The chain carries TRBV29-1 and TRBJ2-5, with 9 nucleotides matching TRBD2. Germline V CDR1 and CDR2: SQVTM, ANQGSEA. With V trimmed by 6 bases and J by 7 bases, 12 bases remained unmatched. The CDR3 loop spans 14 amino acids. The CDR3 nucleotides are TGCAGCGTCGCCGCGGGGGGGATCGCGGGGACCCAGTACTTC. It encodes CSVAAGGIAGTQYF.

This chain connects TRBV6-5 to TRBJ2-7; no definite D call. Germline V lookup: CDR1 MNHEY, CDR2 SVGAGI. CDR3 length: 12 residues. V lost 6 bases, J lost 1 base, and 7 bases lay in between. CDR3 residues: CASSSNSYEQYV. The CDR3 coding sequence is TGTGCCAGCAGCTCTAATTCCTACGAGCAGTACGTC.

The J gene is TRBJ1-1, the V gene TRBV30, with a weak D call TRBD1 (5 bases). V was pared by 4 bases and J by 6 bases, with 15 bases between. This CDR3 region has 13 residues. The germline CDR1 and CDR2 sequences are GTSNPN and SVGIG (reference sequence). CDR3 nucleotide sequence: TGTGCCTGGAAATGGGGCGCGGGGGCTGAAGCTTTCTTT. Protein product: CAWKWGAGAEAFF.

The chain uses TRBV4-2 and TRBJ1-1; D remains unclear. Germline lookup yields CDR1 LGHNA and CDR2 YNFKEQ. The CDR3 runs to 12 residues. V was clipped by 4 bases and J by 6 bases, with 9 bases between them. CDR3: CASSLSGSEAFF. The CDR3 nucleotides read TGTGCCAGCAGCCTCTCCGGGTCTGAAGCTTTCTTT.

The chain has TRBV28 and TRBJ2-3; no clear D gene. The CDR3 is 11 residues long. Looked up from germline, CDR1 is MDHEN and CDR2 is SYDVKM. The ends were cut back, 3 bases at V and 4 bases at J, with 2 bases in the middle. CDR3: CASSFADTQYF. The CDR3 DNA reads as TGTGCCAGCAGTTTCGCAGATACGCAGTATTTT.

This rearrangement joins TRBV5-6 to TRBJ2-7; TRBD2 aligns across 15 bases. The ends lost 8 bases at V and 2 bases at J; junction bases unmatched: 5. This CDR3 has 15 residues. Per the germline V gene, CDR1 is SGHDT and CDR2 is YYEEEE. The CDR3 is CASGGTSGRPYEQYF. Here the CDR3 DNA reads TGTGCCAGTGGCGGGACTAGCGGGAGGCCCTACGAGCAGTACTTC.

The sample holds a few counts of this clone. This chain uses TRBV4-1 with TRBJ2-7; a weak D match, TRBD2 (5 bases). The CDR3 runs to 17 residues. Germline V gene lookup returns CDR1 MGHRA and CDR2 YSYEKL. V was cut by 0 bases and J by 4 bases, with 19 bases left in between. CDR3 nucleotide sequence: TGCGCCAGCAGCCAAGATCCAGGAGGAGTTCCGAGATACGAGCAGTACTTC. Amino acid sequence: CASSQDPGGVPRYEQYF.